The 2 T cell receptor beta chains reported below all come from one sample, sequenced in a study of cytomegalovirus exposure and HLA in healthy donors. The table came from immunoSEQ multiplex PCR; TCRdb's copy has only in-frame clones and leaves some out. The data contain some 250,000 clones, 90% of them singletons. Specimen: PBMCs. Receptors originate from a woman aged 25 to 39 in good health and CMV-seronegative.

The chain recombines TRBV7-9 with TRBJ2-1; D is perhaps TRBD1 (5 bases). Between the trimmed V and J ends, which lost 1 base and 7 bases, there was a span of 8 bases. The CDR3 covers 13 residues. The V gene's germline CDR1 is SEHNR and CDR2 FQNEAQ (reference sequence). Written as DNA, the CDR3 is TGTGCCAGCAGCTTAGGGGGCGCAAATGAGCAGTTCTTC. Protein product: CASSLGGANEQFF.

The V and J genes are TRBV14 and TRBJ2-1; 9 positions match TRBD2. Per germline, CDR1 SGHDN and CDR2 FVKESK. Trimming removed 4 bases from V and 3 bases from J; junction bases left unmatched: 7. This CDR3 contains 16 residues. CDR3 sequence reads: CASSPRLLAGYNEQFF. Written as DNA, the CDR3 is TGTGCCAGCAGCCCCAGGTTACTAGCGGGCTACAATGAGCAGTTCTTC.